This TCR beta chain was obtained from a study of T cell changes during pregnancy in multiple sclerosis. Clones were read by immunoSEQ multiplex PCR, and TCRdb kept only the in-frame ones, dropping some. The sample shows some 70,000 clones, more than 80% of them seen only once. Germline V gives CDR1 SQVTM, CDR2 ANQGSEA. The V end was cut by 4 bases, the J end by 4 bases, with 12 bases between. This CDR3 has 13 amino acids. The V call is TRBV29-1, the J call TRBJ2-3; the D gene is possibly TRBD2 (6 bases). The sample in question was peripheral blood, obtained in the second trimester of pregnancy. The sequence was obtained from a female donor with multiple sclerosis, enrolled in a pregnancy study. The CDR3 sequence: CSVGGGVADTQYF. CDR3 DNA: TGCAGCGTTGGAGGCGGGGTAGCAGATACGCAGTATTTT.